This TCR beta chain was recorded in a study of regulatory T cells in long-lasting Graves disease. This clonotype appeared many times. Time point meaning: newly diagnosed GD, antithyroid drugs for less than 3 months. Scientists built the TCR library using RNA that was extracted from PBMCs. V lost 0 bases and J lost 3; bases outside the gene matches: 5. The germline CDR1 and CDR2 sequences are SGHAT and FQNNGV. The CDR3 consists of 18 residues. Sequencing libraries for TCR beta were prepared with iRepertoire HTBI primers and Arm-PCR of CDR3 regions. MiXCR, run by TCRdb on the multiplex PCR reads, gives a single entry per CDR3 protein. This table has approximately 560,000 distinct CDR3 sequences, roughly a sixth appearing once. These data were also filed under a second study, of T cells in Graves' hyperthyroidism and ophthalmopathy.

The sample in question was peripheral blood mononuclear cells (PBMCs), obtained at new diagnosis, from a patient treated with antithyroid drugs. V and J are TRBV11-2 and TRBJ2-3; TRBD2 matches at 14 bases. This receptor was taken from a man aged 18 to 35 with Graves disease. CDR3 DNA sequence: TGTGCCAGCAGCTTAGATCGACTAGCGGGAGGGCCAACAGATACGCAGTATTTT. Protein product: CASSLDRLAGGPTDTQYF.